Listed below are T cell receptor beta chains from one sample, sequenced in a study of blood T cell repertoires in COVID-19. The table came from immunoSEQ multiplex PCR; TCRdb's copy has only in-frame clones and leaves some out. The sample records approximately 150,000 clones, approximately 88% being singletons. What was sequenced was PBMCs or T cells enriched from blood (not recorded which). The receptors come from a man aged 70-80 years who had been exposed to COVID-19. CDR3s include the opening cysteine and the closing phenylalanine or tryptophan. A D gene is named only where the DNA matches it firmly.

CASSYSGGGEKLFF	TGTGCCAGCAGTTACTCAGGCGGAGGTGAAAAACTGTTTTTT	NA	TRBJ1-4	TRBV6-5
CASSQTPLSGSEREQYF	TGTGCCAGCAGTCAAACCCCCCTTAGCGGGAGTGAGCGCGAGCAGTACTTC	TRBD2	TRBJ2-7	TRBV6-6
CASTPGNRGSNEQYF	TGTGCCAGCACCCCAGGAAACAGGGGAAGCAACGAGCAGTACTTC	TRBD1	TRBJ2-7	TRBV6-2/TRBV6-3
CASSLAPLQGEAFF	TGCGCCAGCAGCTTGGCCCCCCTACAGGGTGAAGCTTTCTTT	NA	TRBJ1-1	TRBV5-1
CASSPRTAVNTEAFF	TGTGCCAGCAGCCCGCGGACAGCCGTGAACACTGAAGCTTTCTTT	NA	TRBJ1-1	TRBV14
CATSRAKGEQFF	TGTGCCACCAGCAGGGCTAAGGGGGAGCAGTTCTTC	NA	TRBJ2-1	TRBV15
CASSSPSRDTYEQYF	TGTGCCAGCAGCTCCCCTTCCCGGGACACCTACGAGCAGTACTTC	NA	TRBJ2-7	TRBV7-9
CASRRAGGPREQYF	TGTGCCAGCAGAAGGGCGGGAGGGCCCCGCGAGCAGTACTTC	TRBD2	TRBJ2-7	TRBV5-4
CASSYLPGGPNTEAFF	TGTGCCAGCAGTTACCTTCCGGGGGGGCCAAACACTGAAGCTTTCTTT	NA	TRBJ1-1	TRBV6-2/TRBV6-3
CASSPTSGYSYEQYF	TGTGCCAGCAGTCCGACTAGCGGATACTCCTACGAGCAGTACTTC	TRBD2	TRBJ2-7	TRBV28